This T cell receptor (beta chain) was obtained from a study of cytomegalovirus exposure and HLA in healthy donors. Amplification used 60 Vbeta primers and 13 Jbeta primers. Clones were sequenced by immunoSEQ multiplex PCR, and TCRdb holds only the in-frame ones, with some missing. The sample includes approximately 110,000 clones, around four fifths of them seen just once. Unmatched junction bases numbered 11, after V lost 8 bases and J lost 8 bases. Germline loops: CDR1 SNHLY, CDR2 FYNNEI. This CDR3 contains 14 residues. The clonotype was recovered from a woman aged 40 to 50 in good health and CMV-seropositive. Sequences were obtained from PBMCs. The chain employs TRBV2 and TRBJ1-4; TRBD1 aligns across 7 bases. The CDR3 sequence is CASRLDRDGEKLFF. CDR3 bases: TGTGCCAGCCGGCTAGACAGGGACGGAGAAAAACTGTTTTTT. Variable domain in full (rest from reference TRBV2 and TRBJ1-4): EPEVTQTPSHQVTQMGQEVILRCVPISNHLYFYWYRQILGQKVEFLVSFYNNEISEKSEIFDDQFSVERPDGSNFTLKIRSTKLEDSAMYFCASRLDRDGEKLFFGSGTQLSVL.